Each of the 30 T cell receptor beta chains below was sequenced from the same sample in a study of brain T cells in children with intractable seizures. Time point indicated: blood from clinic visit 5 months post-surgery; TSC patient then seizure free. Assay used: immunoSEQ multiplex PCR; TCRdb lists only in-frame clones, some missing. This repertoire shows hundreds of thousands of clones, 85% to 95% found once; its top ten account for under 7%. The specimen was peripheral blood, collected roughly 5 months after surgery. The receptors were gathered from a boy under two years old with tuberous sclerosis and intractable seizures.

The genes are TRBV5-1 and TRBJ2-7; possibly TRBD2 for D (5 bases). The CDR3 runs 14 residues. Looked up from germline, CDR1 is SGHRS and CDR2 is YFSETQ. V gave up 2 bases and J gave up 0 bases, with 9 bases separating them. The CDR3 nucleotides read TGCGCCAGCAGCTTTGAGGGAAGCTCCTACGAGCAGTACTTC. Amino acid sequence: CASSFEGSSYEQYF.

This clone was seen only a few times. The J gene is TRBJ1-2, the V gene TRBV29-1; D might be TRBD1 (6 bases). Trimming cost V 3 bases and J 8 bases, with 10 bases left between them. The germline V gene has CDR1 SQVTM and CDR2 ANQGSEA. CDR3 length equals 11 residues. DNA for the CDR3: TGCAGCGTTGAGGGGGCACGGGGCTACACCTTC. Translating it yields CSVEGARGYTF.

J is TRBJ1-1 and V is TRBV28; D perhaps matches TRBD1 (6 bases). This CDR3 contains 15 residues. CDR1 is MDHEN, CDR2 SYDVKM, per germline. Trimming stripped 0 bases from V and 5 bases from J, with 13 bases between. The CDR3 bases are TGTGCCAGCAGTTTATGGGGGGCGGCGGAGACTGAAGCTTTCTTT. Its protein is CASSLWGAAETEAFF.

The rearrangement joins TRBV14 to TRBJ2-7; 11 nucleotides line up with TRBD2. The J segment lost 1 base and the V segment lost 4 bases, leaving 6 bases of the junction unmatched. The length of the CDR3 is 16 residues. CDR1 is SGHDN, CDR2 FVKESK, per germline. The DNA of the CDR3 is TGTGCCAGCAGCCCCTGGACTAGCGGGTTTTCCTACGAGCAGTACTTC. It codes for CASSPWTSGFSYEQYF.

The gene calls are TRBV11-2 and TRBJ1-6; TRBD1 is a possible D gene (5 bases). CDR1 is SGHAT, CDR2 FQNNGV, per germline. Trimming shortened V by 3 bases and J by 9 bases, and 12 bases separated the two germline ends. CDR3 length equals 14 residues. In nucleotides, the CDR3 is TGTGCCAGCAGCTTGGGGGGGATGGGTTCACCCCTCCACTTT. This translates into CASSLGGMGSPLHF.

This clone was detected once. The V gene is TRBV30, the J gene TRBJ2-3; 7 bases align to TRBD2. Germline values: CDR1 GTSNPN, CDR2 SVGIG (reference sequence). V shed 0 bases, J shed 5 bases, and the junction held 8 bases outside the gene matches. The CDR3 totals 15 residues. The CDR3 reads CAWSVSGALGDTQYF. The CDR3 DNA sequence: TGTGCCTGGAGTGTCAGCGGGGCTCTGGGAGATACGCAGTATTTT.

This clone showed up just once. The rearrangement uses TRBV30 and TRBJ2-1; no clear D gene. The CDR3 is 16 residues long. V was trimmed by 4 bases and J by 9 bases, leaving 25 bases between them. Germline lookup yields CDR1 GTSNPN and CDR2 SVGIG (reference sequence). CDR3 coding DNA: TGTGCCTGGAACTCTCTGTGGCAACTGCCTTTAAGTGAGCAGTTCTTC. Protein sequence: CAWNSLWQLPLSEQFF.

The chain couples TRBV29-1 to TRBJ2-7, with D unresolved. Germline V CDR1 and CDR2: SQVTM, ANQGSEA. There are 12 residues in the CDR3. V lost 7 bases to trimming and J lost 9 bases, with 19 bases between them. Here the CDR3 DNA reads TGCAGCGCGATATCCCCCAAGAGTGTGCAGTACTTC. Translation: CSAISPKSVQYF.

V is TRBV7-9 and J is TRBJ2-1, with 11 bases that match TRBD2. There are 16 residues in the CDR3. The germline V gene encodes CDR1 SEHNR and CDR2 FQNEAQ (reference sequence). The V gene end was trimmed by 3 bases and the J gene end by 9 bases; junction bases not matched to a gene: 10. Here the CDR3 DNA reads TGTGCCAGCAGCTTTTTACTAGCGGGAGAGGGCTCTGAGCAGTTCTTC. Its translation is CASSFLLAGEGSEQFF. Variable domain in full (rest from reference TRBV7-9 and TRBJ2-1): DTGVSQNPRHKITKRGQNVTFRCDPISEHNRLYWYRQTLGQGPEFLTYFQNEAQLEKSRLLSDRFSAERPKGSFSTLEIQRTEQGDSAMYLCASSFLLAGEGSEQFFGPGTRLTVL.

This clone was seen more than once but under ten times. This sample includes further DNA sequences coding for the same CDR3. This chain uses TRBV5-6 with TRBJ2-7, with 9 bases that match TRBD2. J lost 4 bases, V lost 0 bases, and 2 bases had no gene match. The CDR3 runs 14 residues. The germline V gene encodes CDR1 SGHDT and CDR2 YYEEEE. CDR3 DNA: TGTGCCAGCAGCTTGGGCGGGAGGGTGTACGAGCAGTACTTC. Protein: CASSLGGRVYEQYF. The full variable domain, its missing parts supplied by reference TRBV5-6 and TRBJ2-7, is DAGVTQSPTHLIKTRGQQVTLRCSPKSGHDTVSWYQQALGQGPQFIFQYYEEEERQRGNFPDRFSGHQFPNYSSELNVNALLLGDSALYLCASSLGGRVYEQYFGPGTRLTVT.

The rearrangement joins TRBV9 to TRBJ1-6, with TRBD1 as a possible D gene (6 bases). The CDR3 has 17 residues. CDR1 is SGDLS and CDR2 is YYNGEE in the germline V gene. With 2 bases removed from V and 2 bases from J, the gap between germline ends came to 14 bases. The chain's CDR3 is CASSVGSRGAYNSPLHF. CDR3 bases: TGTGCCAGCAGCGTCGGGAGTAGGGGGGCCTATAATTCACCCCTCCACTTT. Complete variable domain (other parts from reference TRBV9 and TRBJ1-6): DSGVTQTPKHLITATGQRVTLRCSPRSGDLSVYWYQQSLDQGLQFLIQYYNGEERAKGNILERFSAQQFPDLHSELNLSSLELGDSALYFCASSVGSRGAYNSPLHFGNGTRLTVT.

The V call is TRBV5-1, the J call TRBJ2-7; 7 positions match TRBD1. V lost 6 bases and J lost 0; bases outside the gene matches: 3. The CDR3 is 13 residues long. CDR1 is SGHRS, CDR2 YFSETQ, per germline. The chain's CDR3 is CASKTGSSYEQYF. As DNA, the CDR3 is TGCGCCAGCAAGACAGGGAGCTCCTACGAGCAGTACTTC.

The chain is built from TRBV7-9 and TRBJ2-5; TRBD2 aligns across 10 bases. Germline V lookup: CDR1 SEHNR, CDR2 FQNEAQ (reference sequence). The CDR3 has 15 amino acids. V gave up 5 bases and J gave up 3 bases; unmatched junction bases: 6. The CDR3 DNA reads as TGTGCCAGCAGCACTTTAGCGGGAGGCGAAGAGACCCAGTACTTC. This sequence encodes CASSTLAGGEETQYF. The full variable domain, its missing parts supplied by reference TRBV7-9 and TRBJ2-5, is DTGVSQNPRHKITKRGQNVTFRCDPISEHNRLYWYRQTLGQGPEFLTYFQNEAQLEKSRLLSDRFSAERPKGSFSTLEIQRTEQGDSAMYLCASSTLAGGEETQYFGPGTRLLVL.

The chain combines TRBV27 with TRBJ1-1; TRBD1 aligns across 11 bases. Germline values: CDR1 MNHEY, CDR2 SMNVEV (reference sequence). Trimming removed 6 bases from V and 4 bases from J; junction bases left unmatched: 7. This CDR3 contains 15 residues. In DNA form, the CDR3 reads TGTGCCAGCAGATGGACAGGGGGCGCGGGCACTGAAGCTTTCTTT. This sequence encodes CASRWTGGAGTEAFF.

V gene TRBV5-1 combines with J gene TRBJ1-2; D is possibly TRBD1 (5 bases). This CDR3 comprises 12 residues. Per the germline V gene, CDR1 is SGHRS and CDR2 is YFSETQ. Trimming shortened V by 0 bases and J by 6 bases, and 6 bases separated the two germline ends. The CDR3 loop is CASSLVGDGYTF. The CDR3 DNA follows: TGCGCCAGCAGCTTGGTGGGGGATGGCTACACCTTC. Drawing the rest from reference TRBV5-1 and TRBJ1-2, the complete variable domain is KAGVTQTPRYLIKTRGQQVTLSCSPISGHRSVSWYQQTPGQGLQFLFEYFSETQRNKGNFPGRFSGRQFSNSRSEMNVSTLELGDSALYLCASSLVGDGYTFGSGTRLTVV.

The V call is TRBV6-5, the J call TRBJ2-1; no definite D call. Per germline, CDR1 MNHEY and CDR2 SVGAGI. The CDR3 has 12 residues. The germline V and J ends were trimmed by 2 bases and 3 bases, with 2 bases remaining between them. For the CDR3, the DNA is TGTGCCAGCAGTTACCGCTACAATGAGCAGTTCTTC. It encodes CASSYRYNEQFF.

The chain couples TRBV28 to TRBJ2-3; TRBD2 matches 13 bases. The CDR3 is made up of 16 amino acids. Trimming cost V 6 bases and J 2 bases; bases outside gene matches: 5. CDR1 and CDR2 (germline): MDHEN, SYDVKM. CDR3 sequence reads: CASRGLAGKITDTQYF. The CDR3 coding sequence is TGTGCCAGCAGGGGACTAGCGGGGAAAATCACAGATACGCAGTATTTT.

V and J are TRBV28 and TRBJ1-6; D is perhaps TRBD1 (6 bases). The V gene's germline CDR1 is MDHEN and CDR2 SYDVKM. The CDR3 has 15 amino acids. V shed 2 bases and J shed 10 bases, with 15 bases lying between them. The CDR3 here is CASSLRVGGESPLHF. CDR3 DNA sequence: TGTGCCAGCAGTTTAAGGGTAGGGGGGGAGTCACCCCTCCACTTT.

The V call is TRBV6-1, the J call TRBJ2-5; D is unclear. V was trimmed by 1 base and J by 2 bases, leaving 2 bases between them. The CDR3 is made up of 12 amino acids. Germline CDR1 is MNHNS and CDR2 is SASEGT. CDR3 loop: CASSEGQETQYF. In DNA form, the CDR3 reads TGTGCCAGCAGTGAAGGACAAGAGACCCAGTACTTC.

This clone was counted only a few times. V usage is TRBV2 and J usage is TRBJ1-5; possibly TRBD1 for D (6 bases). The V end was cut by 3 bases, the J end by 0 bases, with 12 bases between. Germline V gene sequence: CDR1 SNHLY, CDR2 FYNNEI. CDR3 length: 16 amino acids. This CDR3 reads CASSDIGGPSNQPQHF. Here the CDR3 DNA reads TGTGCCAGCAGTGATATCGGGGGGCCTAGCAATCAGCCCCAGCATTTT.

This chain connects TRBV5-6 to TRBJ1-1, with unresolved D. Trimming cost V 0 bases and J 4 bases, with 13 bases left between them. The CDR3 extends over 15 amino acids. Looked up from germline, CDR1 is SGHDT and CDR2 is YYEEEE. CDR3 sequence reads: CASSLALGKVTEAFF. DNA for the CDR3: TGTGCCAGCAGCTTGGCTTTGGGTAAGGTCACTGAAGCTTTCTTT.

The chain carries TRBV2 and TRBJ2-7; TRBD2 agrees at 10 bases. Germline V gives CDR1 SNHLY, CDR2 FYNNEI. V dropped 8 bases and J dropped 3; count of bases not matched to a gene: 4. This CDR3 has 13 amino acids. The CDR3 is CASLAGVFYEQYF. The CDR3 DNA reads as TGTGCCAGCCTAGCGGGGGTCTTCTACGAGCAGTACTTC.

V gene TRBV14 combines with J gene TRBJ2-1, with D possibly being TRBD2 (5 bases). Trimming took 3 bases from V and 13 from J, leaving 13 bases between them. Germline V CDR1 and CDR2: SGHDN, FVKESK. CDR3 length equals 12 residues. The CDR3 reads CASSQVPGFQFF. As DNA, the CDR3 is TGTGCCAGCAGCCAGGTCCCGGGATTTCAGTTCTTC.

The chain uses TRBV4-1 and TRBJ1-3; 7 nucleotides align to TRBD1. The CDR3 sequence is 18 residues long. The V and J ends lost 0 bases and 0 bases, in that order; junction bases with no gene match: 8. In germline, CDR1 is MGHRA, CDR2 YSYEKL. CDR3 amino acids: CASSQDRGGGRSGNTIYF. The CDR3 region has the DNA TGCGCCAGCAGCCAAGATCGGGGAGGGGGCCGCTCTGGAAACACCATATATTTT.

V usage is TRBV11-3 and J usage is TRBJ2-1; D possibly corresponds to TRBD2 (6 bases). V gave up 1 base and J gave up 5 bases, with 12 bases separating them. Germline CDR1 and CDR2: SGHNT and YENEEA. This CDR3 comprises 15 residues. The CDR3 loop reads CASSLGGGRDNEQFF. In DNA, the CDR3 is TGTGCCAGCAGCTTAGGTGGGGGGAGAGACAATGAGCAGTTCTTC.

The chain carries TRBV5-8 and TRBJ1-1; no clear D. CDR1 is SGHTS and CDR2 is YDEGEE in the germline V gene. CDR3 length equals 14 residues. V gave up 0 bases and J gave up 0 bases, with 6 bases separating them. Here the CDR3 reads CASSLGAVNTEAFF. The CDR3 DNA reads TGTGCCAGCAGCTTGGGGGCGGTGAACACTGAAGCTTTCTTT.

The genes are TRBV30 and TRBJ1-1, with TRBD1 as a possible D gene (5 bases). V gave up 4 bases and J gave up 0 bases, with 9 bases separating them. CDR3 length: 13 amino acids. CDR1 and CDR2 (germline): GTSNPN, SVGIG (reference sequence). The DNA of the CDR3 is TGTGCCTGGACAGGGAACATGAACACTGAAGCTTTCTTT. This gives the protein CAWTGNMNTEAFF.

J is TRBJ2-7 and V is TRBV19; D may be TRBD2 (6 bases). CDR3 length equals 14 residues. The germline gives CDR1 LNHDA, CDR2 SQIVND (reference sequence). V gave up 6 bases and J gave up 3 bases, with 15 bases separating them. The CDR3 reads CASSAGGGNYEQYF. CDR3 bases: TGTGCCAGTAGCGCCGGGGGAGGAAACTACGAGCAGTACTTC.

The chain couples TRBV12-3 or TRBV12-4 to TRBJ2-3; tentatively, D is TRBD1 or TRBD2 (5 bases each). The CDR3 spans 12 residues. V was shortened by 5 bases and J by 4 bases, with 7 bases between the two germline ends. CDR3 amino acids: CASSMGADTQYF. The CDR3 nucleotides are TGTGCCAGCAGTATGGGGGCAGATACGCAGTATTTT.

The chain employs TRBV19 and TRBJ2-2; D is uncertain. The germline V and J ends were trimmed by 7 bases and 4 bases, with 7 bases remaining between them. The CDR3 runs to 12 residues. Germline V gene sequence: CDR1 LNHDA, CDR2 SQIVND (reference sequence). The CDR3 bases are TGTGCCAGTAACTTCGGCACCGGGGAGCTGTTTTTT. It translates to CASNFGTGELFF.